Below, 19 T cell receptor beta chains from the same sample are listed, as sequenced in a study of T-cell reconstitution after alpha-beta-depleted transplantation in children. Preparation of the TCRbeta library involved a method that used unique molecular identifiers. From the PCR reads, TCRdb called clonotypes with MiXCR, one entry per CDR3 protein. The data show just over 200,000 distinct CDR3 sequences, about 8.4% seen once. The input for sequencing was PBMCs, mostly from graft donor cells, taken 360 days after TCRalphabeta/CD19-depleted stem cell transplant. The receptors were sampled from a male patient between 2 and 10 years old who had a stem cell transplant for acute myeloid leukemia, so the T cells may come from the graft donor.

This clonotype was observed many times. The J gene is TRBJ1-3, the V gene TRBV2; 8 bases line up with TRBD1. Germline-derived CDR1 and CDR2 are SNHLY and FYNNEI. The V and J ends lost 10 bases and 2 bases, in that order; junction bases with no gene match: 7. The CDR3 runs to 14 residues. CDR3 region: CATTRQGTGNTIYF. The CDR3 DNA follows: TGTGCCACCACAAGACAGGGGACTGGAAACACCATATATTTT. The full variable domain, with the rest looked up from reference TRBV2 and TRBJ1-3, is EPEVTQTPSHQVTQMGQEVILRCVPISNHLYFYWYRQILGQKVEFLVSFYNNEISEKSEIFDDQFSVERPDGSNFTLKIRSTKLEDSAMYFCATTRQGTGNTIYFGEGSWLTVV.

This chain uses TRBV27 with TRBJ1-2, with a weak D call TRBD1 (6 bases). Trimming left V 6 bases short and J 1 base short, with 12 bases between. Germline V CDR1 and CDR2: MNHEY, SMNVEV (reference sequence). The CDR3 contains 14 residues. CDR3 sequence (DNA): TGTGCCAGCAGGCGCCGGGGACATAACTATGGCTACACCTTC. Protein sequence: CASRRRGHNYGYTF.

This clonotype was seen a few times. In DNA, the CDR3 is TGTGCCAGCAGCTTGCAGCCAGACCCCGTTTACGAGCAGTACGTC. It is translated as CASSLQPDPVYEQYV. The V call is TRBV5-5, the J call TRBJ2-7; no reliable D call. This CDR3 spans 15 amino acids. The germline V gene encodes CDR1 SGHKS and CDR2 YYEKEE (reference sequence). Trimming stripped 1 base from V and 4 bases from J, with 15 bases between.

This clonotype was seen repeatedly, ten times or more. The V gene is TRBV6-5, the J gene TRBJ2-7; 8 nucleotides agree with TRBD2. The trim removed 0 bases at V and 4 bases at J, leaving 5 bases unmatched. Germline CDR1 reads MNHEY; CDR2 reads SVGAGI. The CDR3 covers 15 residues. The CDR3 DNA sequence: TGTGCCAGCAGTTACTCGTCGGGAGGGTGGTACGAGCAGTACGTC. Translated: CASSYSSGGWYEQYV.

This clonotype was found many times. The chain combines TRBV20-1 with TRBJ1-1; D is perhaps TRBD1 (5 bases). The germline V and J ends were trimmed by 1 base and 9 bases, with 21 bases remaining between them. CDR3 size: 15 residues. The germline gives CDR1 DFQATT, CDR2 SNEGSKA (reference sequence). CDR3 nucleotide sequence: TGCAGTGCTAGAGTACTTGTCGGGACCTCAGGACAAGCTTTCTTT. This translates into CSARVLVGTSGQAFF.

The chain is built from TRBV6-2 or TRBV6-3 and TRBJ2-1; no definite D call. This CDR3 has 12 residues. Germline CDR1 is MNHEY and CDR2 is SVGEGT. V was cut by 6 bases and J by 15 bases, with 18 bases left in between. CDR3 in DNA: TGTGCCAGCAGCCGAGACTTGGTAATTCCGTTCTTC. It encodes CASSRDLVIPFF.

The rearrangement joins TRBV3-1 to TRBJ2-7; TRBD1 agrees at 7 bases. In germline, CDR1 is LGHDT, CDR2 YNNKEL (reference sequence). Trimming took 0 bases from V and 5 from J; bases not matched to a gene: 19. The CDR3 runs to 19 residues. CDR3 nucleotides: TGTGCCAGCAGCCAAGATACCCTTCCAACCGGGACAGATGTTGACGAGCAGTACTTC. Amino acid sequence: CASSQDTLPTGTDVDEQYF.

This clonotype was picked up many times. The genes are TRBV12-3 or TRBV12-4 and TRBJ1-5; 10 positions agree with TRBD1. The V segment lost 6 bases and the J segment 5 bases; nucleotides outside the gene matches: 1. The CDR3 runs 13 residues. CDR3 region: CASRGTGDQPQHF. In DNA, the CDR3 is TGTGCCAGCAGGGGGACAGGGGATCAGCCCCAGCATTTT.

This clonotype was detected ten times or more. This chain connects TRBV10-3 to TRBJ1-1, with 7 bases fitting TRBD1. J gave up 1 base and V 6 bases, and 5 bases lay outside the gene matches. The CDR3 covers 14 residues. Germline V lookup: CDR1 ENHRY, CDR2 SYGVKD. Written as DNA, the CDR3 is TGTGCCATCAGGAGGGACAGAACGAACACTGAAGCTTTCTTT. It codes for CAIRRDRTNTEAFF.

This clonotype was observed many times. The chain joins TRBV7-2 to TRBJ2-5, with a tentative D call TRBD1 (6 bases). The V gene's germline CDR1 is SGHTA and CDR2 FQGNSA. The CDR3 is made up of 16 amino acids. V dropped 5 bases and J dropped 6 bases, with 22 bases sitting between them. The CDR3 here is CASSPPTSGAGKTQYF. CDR3 DNA: TGTGCCAGCAGCCCTCCCACCTCAGGGGCCGGGAAGACCCAGTACTTC.

This chain links TRBV12-3 or TRBV12-4 with TRBJ1-5; 7 nucleotides agree with TRBD1. This CDR3 comprises 15 residues. V was pared by 6 bases and J by 6 bases, with 11 bases of the junction left unmatched. In nucleotides, the CDR3 is TGTGCCAGCAGCCCGACAGGGCTAAAAATTCAGCCCCAGCATTTT. Translating it yields CASSPTGLKIQPQHF.

This clonotype was observed at least ten times. The chain couples TRBV29-1 to TRBJ2-4, with D hard to call. The CDR3 is 11 residues long. Germline assignment: CDR1 SQVTM and CDR2 ANQGSEA. V shed 7 bases and J shed 9 bases, with 13 bases lying between them. The CDR3 here is CSGTISGIQYF. The CDR3 DNA is TGCAGCGGGACGATATCAGGCATTCAGTACTTC.

In its sample, this clonotype was seen a few times. In DNA, the CDR3 is TGCAGTGCTAGACGAGGGGGTTGGGATAATTCACCCCTCCACTTT. Translated, it gives CSARRGGWDNSPLHF. The chain couples TRBV20-1 to TRBJ1-6; D may be TRBD1 (6 bases). Germline V lookup: CDR1 DFQATT, CDR2 SNEGSKA (reference sequence). The CDR3 is 15 residues long. Trimming shortened V by 2 bases and J by 5 bases, and 13 bases separated the two germline ends.

This clonotype turned up a few times. The chain couples TRBV18 to TRBJ1-2; D is unclear. The CDR3 is 15 amino acids. V lost 3 bases to trimming and J lost 2 bases, with 13 bases between them. Per germline, CDR1 KGHSH and CDR2 LQKENI. CDR3 loop: CASSPAVIVNYGYTF. CDR3 bases: TGTGCCAGCTCACCGGCGGTTATTGTAAACTATGGCTACACCTTC.

This clonotype has at least ten counts. This chain joins TRBV6-1 and TRBJ2-7; 9 bases map to TRBD2. CDR1 is MNHNS and CDR2 is SASEGT in the germline V gene. The CDR3 runs to 14 residues. V shed 4 bases and J 1 base; nucleotides not matched to a gene: 2. The CDR3 nucleotides are TGTGCCAGCAGTGTCCTAGCGGGGTCCTACGAGCAGTACTTC. Translating it yields CASSVLAGSYEQYF.

This clonotype was counted ten times or more. V gene TRBV7-2 combines with J gene TRBJ2-5; unclear D gene. CDR3 size: 14 residues. V was clipped by 0 bases and J by 2 bases, with 7 bases between them. Germline V gene lookup returns CDR1 SGHTA and CDR2 FQGNSA. The DNA for the CDR3 is TGTGCCAGCAGCTTAGCCCAGCGTCAAGAGACCCAGTACTTC. The encoded protein is CASSLAQRQETQYF.

This chain connects TRBV12-3 or TRBV12-4 to TRBJ1-6; D remains unclear. The length of the CDR3 is 16 residues. V gave up 5 bases and J gave up 10 bases, with 21 bases separating them. Here the CDR3 reads CASSGGRAPDWSPLHF. CDR3 sequence (DNA): TGTGCCAGCAGTGGCGGCCGGGCGCCGGACTGGTCACCCCTCCACTTT.

The sample holds a few counts of this clonotype. V is TRBV18 and J is TRBJ1-3; no clear D. Germline CDR1 and CDR2: KGHSH and LQKENI. V dropped 3 bases and J dropped 2 bases, with 8 bases sitting between them. This CDR3 has 14 residues. CDR3 in amino acids: CASSPENTGNTIYF. The CDR3 DNA follows: TGTGCCAGCTCACCGGAGAACACTGGAAACACCATATATTTT. The entire variable domain, with the rest obtained from reference TRBV18 and TRBJ1-3, is as follows: NAGVMQNPRHLVRRRGQEARLRCSPMKGHSHVYWYRQLPEEGLKFMVYLQKENIIDESGMPKERFSAEFPKEGPSILRIQQVVRGDSAAYFCASSPENTGNTIYFGEGSWLTVV.

The rearrangement links TRBV5-1 to TRBJ1-2; TRBD1 aligns across 9 bases. V dropped 4 bases and J dropped 3; count of bases not matched to a gene: 10. The germline CDR1 and CDR2 sequences are SGHRS and YFSETQ. There are 16 residues in the CDR3. The CDR3 loop is CASSGLPGQGDYGYTF. CDR3 coding DNA: TGCGCCAGCAGCGGCCTACCGGGACAGGGTGACTATGGCTACACCTTC.